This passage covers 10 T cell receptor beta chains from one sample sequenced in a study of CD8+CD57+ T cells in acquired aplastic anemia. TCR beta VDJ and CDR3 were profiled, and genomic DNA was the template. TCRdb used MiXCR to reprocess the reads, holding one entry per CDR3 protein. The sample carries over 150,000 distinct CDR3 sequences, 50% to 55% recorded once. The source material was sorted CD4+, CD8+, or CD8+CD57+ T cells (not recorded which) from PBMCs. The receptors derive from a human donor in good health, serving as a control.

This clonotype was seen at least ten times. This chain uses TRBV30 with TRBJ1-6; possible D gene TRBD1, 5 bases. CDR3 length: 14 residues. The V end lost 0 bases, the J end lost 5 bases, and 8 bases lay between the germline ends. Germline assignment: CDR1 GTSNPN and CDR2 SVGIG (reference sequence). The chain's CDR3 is CAWSVDSNNSPLHF. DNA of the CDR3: TGTGCCTGGAGTGTAGACAGCAATAATTCACCCCTCCACTTT.

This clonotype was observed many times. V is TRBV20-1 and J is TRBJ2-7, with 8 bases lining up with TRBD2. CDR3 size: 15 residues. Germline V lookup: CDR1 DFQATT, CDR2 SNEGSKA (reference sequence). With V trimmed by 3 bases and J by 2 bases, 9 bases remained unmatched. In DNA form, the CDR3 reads TGCAGTGCTAGGTCAGGCGGGGGGTTTACCTACGAGCAGTACTTC. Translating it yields CSARSGGGFTYEQYF.

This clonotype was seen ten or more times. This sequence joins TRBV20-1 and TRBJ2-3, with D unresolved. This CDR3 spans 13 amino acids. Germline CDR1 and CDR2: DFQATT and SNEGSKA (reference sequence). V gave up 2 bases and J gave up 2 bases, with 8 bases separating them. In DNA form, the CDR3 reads TGCAGTGCTAGACTACCTGTCACAGATACGCAGTATTTT. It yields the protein CSARLPVTDTQYF.

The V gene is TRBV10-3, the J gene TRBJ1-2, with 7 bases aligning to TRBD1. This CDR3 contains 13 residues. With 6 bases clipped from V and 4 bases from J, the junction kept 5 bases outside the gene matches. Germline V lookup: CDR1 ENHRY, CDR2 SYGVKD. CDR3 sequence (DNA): TGTGCCATCAGCGCAGGGGGTATCTATGGCTACACCTTC. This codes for CAISAGGIYGYTF.

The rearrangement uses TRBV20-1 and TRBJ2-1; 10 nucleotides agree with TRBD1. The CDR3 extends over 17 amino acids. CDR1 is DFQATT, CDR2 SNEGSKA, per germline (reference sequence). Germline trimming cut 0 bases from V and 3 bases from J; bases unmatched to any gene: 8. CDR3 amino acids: CSARDPAGQGFYNEQFF. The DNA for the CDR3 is TGCAGTGCTAGAGATCCTGCGGGACAGGGGTTCTACAATGAGCAGTTCTTC.

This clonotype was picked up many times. CDR3 in amino acids: CASSQEGSWEQYF. As DNA, the CDR3 is TGTGCCAGCAGCCAAGAGGGGTCGTGGGAGCAGTACTTC. V usage is TRBV4-2 and J usage is TRBJ2-7; no firm D call. Germline V CDR1 and CDR2: LGHNA, YNFKEQ. The CDR3 has 13 residues. Trimming shortened V by 0 bases and J by 7 bases, and 10 bases separated the two germline ends.

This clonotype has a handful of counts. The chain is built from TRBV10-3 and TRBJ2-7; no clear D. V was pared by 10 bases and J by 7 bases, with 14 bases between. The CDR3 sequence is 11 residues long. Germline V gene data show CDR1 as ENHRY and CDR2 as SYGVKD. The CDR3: CATSDGVEQYF. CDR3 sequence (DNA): TGTGCCACCTCGGACGGAGTTGAGCAGTACTTC.

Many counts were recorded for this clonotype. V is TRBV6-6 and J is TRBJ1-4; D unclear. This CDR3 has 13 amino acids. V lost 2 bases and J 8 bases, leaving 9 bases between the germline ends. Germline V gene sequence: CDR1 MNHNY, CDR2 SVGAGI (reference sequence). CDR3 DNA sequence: TGTGCCAGCAGTTACACTGCCGGCGAAAAACTGTTTTTT. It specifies CASSYTAGEKLFF.

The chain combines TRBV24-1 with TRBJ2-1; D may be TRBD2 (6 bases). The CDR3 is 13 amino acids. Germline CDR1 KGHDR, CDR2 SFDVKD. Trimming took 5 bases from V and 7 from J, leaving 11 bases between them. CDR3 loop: CATSASERNEQFF. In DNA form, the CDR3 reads TGTGCCACCAGTGCTAGCGAAAGGAATGAGCAGTTCTTC.

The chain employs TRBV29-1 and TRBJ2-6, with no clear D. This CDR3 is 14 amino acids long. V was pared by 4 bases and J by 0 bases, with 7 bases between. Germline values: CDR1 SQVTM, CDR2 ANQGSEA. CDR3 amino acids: CSVAQNSGANVLTF. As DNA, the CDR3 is TGCAGCGTTGCGCAGAACTCTGGGGCCAACGTCCTGACTTTC.